This TCR beta chain was sequenced in a study of cytomegalovirus exposure and HLA in healthy donors. PCR employed 60 Vbeta and 13 Jbeta primers. Profiling relied on immunoSEQ multiplex PCR, and the TCRdb table lists in-frame clones only, not all of them. Among about 180,000 clones listed, around 84% were seen once. The CDR3 is made up of 13 amino acids. The germline gives CDR1 SNHLY, CDR2 FYNNEI. Trimming shortened V by 6 bases and J by 6 bases, and 11 bases separated the two germline ends. This clone was observed a few times. The antigen remains undetermined. General study points: Later genetic work tied a missense DCLRE1C variant to beta-chain V and J trimming. The likely explanation for a cluster of highly shared sequence variants was sequencing artifact.

Sequencing was done on a sample of PBMCs. This rearrangement joins TRBV2 to TRBJ2-2; the D gene is possibly TRBD2 (6 bases). The sequence came from a girl aged 2-10 years in good health and CMV-seropositive. The CDR3 region is CASRREEAGELFF. The CDR3 DNA follows: TGTGCCAGCAGGAGGGAGGAGGCCGGGGAGCTGTTTTTT.